The present TCR beta chain was sequenced within a study of cytomegalovirus exposure and HLA in healthy donors. Study-level results: Confirmation in vitro established that a few CMV-associated chains were specific for CMV antigens.

With respect to this clone: Its specificity is unknown.

CDR1 is SEHNR, CDR2 FQNEAQ, per germline (reference sequence). The CDR3 has 15 residues. V was trimmed by 4 bases and J by 2 bases, leaving 15 bases between them. TCRdb's table, derived via immunoSEQ multiplex PCR, lists solely in-frame clones and lacks some. Here the sample spans approximately 150,000 clones, approximately 81% being singletons. Material for sequencing was PBMCs. V usage is TRBV7-9 and J usage is TRBJ2-7; D perhaps matches TRBD2 (5 bases). The clonotype comes from a man aged 25-40 years in good health and CMV-seropositive. This CDR3 is CASSSLGGPAYEQYF. The CDR3 bases are TGTGCCAGCAGCTCCCTAGGCGGGCCTGCCTACGAGCAGTACTTC.